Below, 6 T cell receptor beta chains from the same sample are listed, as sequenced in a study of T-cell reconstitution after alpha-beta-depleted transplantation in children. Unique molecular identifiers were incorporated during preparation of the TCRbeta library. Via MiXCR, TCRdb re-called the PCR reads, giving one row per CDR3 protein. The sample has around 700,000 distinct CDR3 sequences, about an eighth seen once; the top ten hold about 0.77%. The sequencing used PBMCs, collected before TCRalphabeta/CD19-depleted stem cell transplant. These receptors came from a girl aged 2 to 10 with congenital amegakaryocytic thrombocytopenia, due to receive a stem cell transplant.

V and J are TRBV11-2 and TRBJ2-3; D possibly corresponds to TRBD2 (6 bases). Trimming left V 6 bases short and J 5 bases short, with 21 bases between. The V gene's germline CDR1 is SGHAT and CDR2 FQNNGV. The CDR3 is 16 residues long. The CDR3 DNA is TGTGCCAGCAGGAGGCCCGGGAGAAGGTCGGAAGATACGCAGTATTTT. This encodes CASRRPGRRSEDTQYF. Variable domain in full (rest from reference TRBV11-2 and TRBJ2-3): EAGVAQSPRYKIIEKRQSVAFWCNPISGHATLYWYQQILGQGPKLLIQFQNNGVVDDSQLPKDRFSAERLKGVDSTLKIQPAKLEDSAVYLCASRRPGRRSEDTQYFGPGTRLTVL.

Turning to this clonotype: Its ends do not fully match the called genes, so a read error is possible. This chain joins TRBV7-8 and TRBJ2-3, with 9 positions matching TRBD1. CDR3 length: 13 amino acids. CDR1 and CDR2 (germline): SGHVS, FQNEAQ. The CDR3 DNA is TGTGCCAGCATCGGGACAGGGTCAGATACGCAGTTTTTT. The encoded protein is CASIGTGSDTQFF.

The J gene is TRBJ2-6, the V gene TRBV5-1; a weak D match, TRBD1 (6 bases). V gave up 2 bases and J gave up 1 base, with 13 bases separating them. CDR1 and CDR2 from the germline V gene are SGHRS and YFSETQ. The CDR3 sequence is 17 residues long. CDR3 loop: CASSLTAQGSGANVLTF. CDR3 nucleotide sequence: TGCGCCAGCAGCTTAACGGCCCAGGGGTCTGGGGCCAACGTCCTGACTTTC.

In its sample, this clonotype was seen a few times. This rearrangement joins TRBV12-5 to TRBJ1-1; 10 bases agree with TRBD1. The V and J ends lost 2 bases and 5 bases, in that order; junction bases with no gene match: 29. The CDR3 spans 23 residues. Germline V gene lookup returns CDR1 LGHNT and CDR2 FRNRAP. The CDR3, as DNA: TGTGCTAGTGGTTTGTTTATTATACGGGACAGGGGTGAGGTGAGATGGGATGGAACTGAAGCTTTCTTT. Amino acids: CASGLFIIRDRGEVRWDGTEAFF.

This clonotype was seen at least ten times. The CDR3 here is CASSLRKNTGELFF. CDR3 sequence (DNA): TGTGCCAGCAGTTTGCGGAAGAACACCGGGGAGCTGTTTTTT. V and J are TRBV12-3 or TRBV12-4 and TRBJ2-2; D unclear. Trimming cost V 3 bases and J 1 base, with 6 bases left between them. This CDR3 has 14 residues.

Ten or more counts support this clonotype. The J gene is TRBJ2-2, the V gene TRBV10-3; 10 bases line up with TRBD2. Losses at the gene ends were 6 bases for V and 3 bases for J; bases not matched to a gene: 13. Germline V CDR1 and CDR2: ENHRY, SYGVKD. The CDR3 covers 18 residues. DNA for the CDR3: TGTGCCATCAGCGCCAGACCCTCTAGCGGGAGTCACACCGGGGAGCTGTTTTTT. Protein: CAISARPSSGSHTGELFF.